The T cell receptor beta chain under discussion was sequenced for a study of cytomegalovirus exposure and HLA in healthy donors. Study summary: In an early release, HLA-typed donors contributed approximately 82 million unique TCR sequences. Whole-study results and caveats: In vitro checks showed that a few CMV-associated chains really do target CMV antigens.

The length of the CDR3 is 15 residues. The V and J ends lost 6 bases and 1 base, in that order; junction bases with no gene match: 5. Germline CDR1 and CDR2: LNHDA and SQIVND (reference sequence). The PCR employed 60 Vbeta primers together with 13 Jbeta primers. TCRdb's table, derived via immunoSEQ multiplex PCR, lists solely in-frame clones and lacks some. Of about 91,000 clones detected, under 75% appear once; the ten largest clones hold roughly 2%. Points on this clone: Its target is unknown.

Sequences were obtained from PBMCs. The J gene is TRBJ1-5, the V gene TRBV19, with 8 bases that match TRBD1. The source is a human donor in good health. CDR3 nucleotide sequence: TGTGCCAGTAGGCGGACAGGGAACAGCAATCAGCCCCAGCATTTT. This encodes CASRRTGNSNQPQHF.